One sample yielded the 12 T cell receptor beta chains listed below, sequenced in a study of T-cell memory formation after mild COVID-19. TCRdb redid the calling of the 5' RACE reads with MiXCR, one entry per CDR3 protein. The sample lists more than 110,000 distinct CDR3 sequences, 20% to 25% occurring once. Sequencing used PBMCs or a T cell subset sorted from them (not recorded which). Every receptor here comes from an adult woman who had mild COVID-19 (a few samples of this study predate the infection). Cell type and time point are not known.

The rearrangement uses TRBV12-3 or TRBV12-4 and TRBJ2-1; 14 bases fit TRBD2. Losses at the gene ends were 5 bases for V and 0 bases for J; bases not matched to a gene: 3. This CDR3 is 17 amino acids long. The CDR3: CASSRTSGGSSYNEQFF. As DNA, the CDR3 is TGTGCCAGCAGTCGGACTAGCGGGGGGAGCTCCTACAATGAGCAGTTCTTC.

The chain carries TRBV24-1 and TRBJ2-7; 9 nucleotides line up with TRBD2. CDR1 and CDR2 from the germline V gene are KGHDR and SFDVKD. The junction had 3 bases not matched to a gene; V was cut back by 1 base and J by 3 bases. The CDR3 is 15 residues long. The chain's CDR3 is CATSDFASGNYEQYF. In DNA form, the CDR3 reads TGTGCCACCAGTGATTTCGCTAGCGGGAACTACGAGCAGTACTTC.

This clonotype was found a few times. V gene TRBV6-5 combines with J gene TRBJ2-5; D may be TRBD1 or TRBD2 (5 bases each). This CDR3 region has 15 residues. V was pared by 5 bases and J by 1 base, with 14 bases between. Germline CDR1 MNHEY, CDR2 SVGAGI. CDR3 amino acids: CASSQRGVPQETQYF. CDR3 nucleotide sequence: TGTGCCAGCAGTCAGAGGGGCGTTCCCCAAGAGACCCAGTACTTC.

The chain employs TRBV6-5 and TRBJ2-7; 8 bases map to TRBD1. Trimming took 8 bases from V and 0 from J; bases not matched to a gene: 6. This CDR3 has 14 amino acids. Per germline, CDR1 MNHEY and CDR2 SVGAGI. The CDR3 spells CASRGTGDSYEQYF. The CDR3 DNA follows: TGTGCCAGCCGTGGGACAGGAGACTCCTACGAGCAGTACTTC.

As concerns this clonotype: Sequence at one end of the junction differs from germline and may be a read error. The chain employs TRBV12-3 or TRBV12-4 and TRBJ1-5; D gene uncertain. This CDR3 contains 15 residues. The CDR3: CASRDSHSSNKPQHF. The DNA for the CDR3 is TGTGCCAGCAGAGATTCCCACAGTAGCAATAAGCCCCAGCATTTT.

V gene TRBV12-3 or TRBV12-4 combines with J gene TRBJ2-1; 7 bases map to TRBD2. V lost 5 bases and J lost 15; bases outside the gene matches: 13. This CDR3 spans 13 amino acids. The CDR3 protein is CASSVGLVQSGFF. CDR3 DNA: TGTGCCAGCAGTGTAGGACTAGTCCAATCAGGGTTCTTC.

This chain joins TRBV10-3 and TRBJ1-1; D is unclear. Germline CDR1 ENHRY, CDR2 SYGVKD. The V and J ends lost 4 bases and 2 bases respectively, with 11 bases between them. This CDR3 region has 14 residues. CDR3 DNA: TGTGCCATCAGTGTCAGCGGTGTAAACACTGAAGCTTTCTTT. This gives the protein CAISVSGVNTEAFF.

The V and J genes are TRBV21-1 and TRBJ1-6; the table assigns TRBD1, which was not confirmed against the DNA. TRBV21-1 is marked as a pseudogene. The CDR3 is 16 residues long. For the CDR3, the DNA is TGTGCCAGCAGCAAAGCCCGGGGGCGTCTAAGTTCACCCCTCCACTTT. Protein product: CASSKARGRLSSPLHF.

The chain is built from TRBV27 and TRBJ2-3; 8 bases agree with TRBD1. The V segment lost 3 bases and the J segment 5 bases; nucleotides outside the gene matches: 4. This CDR3 comprises 14 residues. CDR1 and CDR2 from the germline V gene are MNHEY and SMNVEV (reference sequence). CDR3 region: CASSFQGAEDTQYF. The CDR3 DNA is TGTGCCAGCAGTTTCCAGGGGGCGGAAGATACGCAGTATTTT.

The CDR3 protein is CASSLGQGGTGELFF. CDR3 in DNA: TGTGCCAGCAGTTTAGGACAGGGCGGAACCGGGGAGCTGTTTTTT. The chain carries TRBV12-3 or TRBV12-4 and TRBJ2-2; 7 nucleotides align to TRBD1. CDR3 size: 15 residues. V shed 1 base, J shed 5 bases, and the junction held 4 bases outside the gene matches.

The chain couples TRBV10-2 to TRBJ2-3; D unclear. V gave up 4 bases and J gave up 6 bases, with 17 bases separating them. The CDR3 is 15 amino acids. Germline values: CDR1 WSHSY, CDR2 SAAADI. The CDR3 nucleotides read TGCGCCAGCAGTGTGCCGAACGAAGCCTGGGATACGCAGTATTTT. As protein: CASSVPNEAWDTQYF.

This clonotype appeared a few times. The rearrangement links TRBV4-3 to TRBJ2-1; 10 nucleotides align to TRBD2. Trimming cost V 0 bases and J 9 bases; bases outside gene matches: 5. The CDR3 sequence is 15 residues long. Germline V gene lookup returns CDR1 LGHNA and CDR2 YSLEER. CDR3 loop: CASSQESSGSGEQFF. The CDR3 DNA reads as TGCGCCAGCAGCCAAGAGTCTAGCGGGAGCGGTGAGCAGTTCTTC.